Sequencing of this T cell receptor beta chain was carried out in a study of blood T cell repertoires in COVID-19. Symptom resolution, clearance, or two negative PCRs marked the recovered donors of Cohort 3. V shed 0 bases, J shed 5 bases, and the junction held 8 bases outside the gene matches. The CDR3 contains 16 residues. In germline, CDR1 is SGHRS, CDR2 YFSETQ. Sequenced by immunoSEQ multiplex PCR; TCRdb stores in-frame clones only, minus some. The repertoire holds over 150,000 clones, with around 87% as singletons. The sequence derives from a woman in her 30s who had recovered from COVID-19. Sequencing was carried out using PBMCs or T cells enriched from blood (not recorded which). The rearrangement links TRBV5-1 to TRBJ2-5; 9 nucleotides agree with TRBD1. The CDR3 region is CASSLDPDRGVETQYF. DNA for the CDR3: TGCGCCAGCAGCTTGGACCCCGACAGGGGGGTTGAGACCCAGTACTTC.